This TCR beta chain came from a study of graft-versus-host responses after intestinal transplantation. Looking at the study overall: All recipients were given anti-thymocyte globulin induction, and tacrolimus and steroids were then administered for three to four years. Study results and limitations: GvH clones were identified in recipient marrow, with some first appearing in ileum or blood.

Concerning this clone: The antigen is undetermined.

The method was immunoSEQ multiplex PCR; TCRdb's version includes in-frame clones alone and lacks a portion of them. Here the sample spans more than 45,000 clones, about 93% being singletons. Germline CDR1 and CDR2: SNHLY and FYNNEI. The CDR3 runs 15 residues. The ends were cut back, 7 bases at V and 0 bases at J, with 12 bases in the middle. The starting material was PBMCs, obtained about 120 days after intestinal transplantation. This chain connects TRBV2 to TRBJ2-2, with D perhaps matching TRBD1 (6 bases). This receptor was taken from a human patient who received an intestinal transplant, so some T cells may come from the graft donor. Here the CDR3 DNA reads TGTGCCAGCACGATCGGGACAACGAACACCGGGGAGCTGTTTTTT. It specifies CASTIGTTNTGELFF.